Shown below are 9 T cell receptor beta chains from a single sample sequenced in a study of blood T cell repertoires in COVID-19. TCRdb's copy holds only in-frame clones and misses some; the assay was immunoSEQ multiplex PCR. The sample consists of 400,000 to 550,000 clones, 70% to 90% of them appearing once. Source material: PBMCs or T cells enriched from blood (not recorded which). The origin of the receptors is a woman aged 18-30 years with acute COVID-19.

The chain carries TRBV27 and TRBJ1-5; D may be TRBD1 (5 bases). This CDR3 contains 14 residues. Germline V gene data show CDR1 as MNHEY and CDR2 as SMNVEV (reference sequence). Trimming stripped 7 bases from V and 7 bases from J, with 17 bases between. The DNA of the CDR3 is TGTGCCAGCACCCCTTGGGGGGGAGCACAGCCCCAGCATTTT. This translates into CASTPWGGAQPQHF.

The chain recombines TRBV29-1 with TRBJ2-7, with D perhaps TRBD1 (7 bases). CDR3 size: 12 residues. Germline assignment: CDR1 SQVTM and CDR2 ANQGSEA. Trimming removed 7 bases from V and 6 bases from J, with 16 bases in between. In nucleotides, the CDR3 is TGCAGCGGTCTTAGACAGGGAGGCGAGCAGTACTTC. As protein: CSGLRQGGEQYF.

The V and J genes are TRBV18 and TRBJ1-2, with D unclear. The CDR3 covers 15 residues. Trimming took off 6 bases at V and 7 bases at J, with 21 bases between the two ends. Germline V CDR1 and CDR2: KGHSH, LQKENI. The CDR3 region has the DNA TGTGCCAGCTCCCCGTACCGTCAGGTCGCCCCTGGCTACACCTTC. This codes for CASSPYRQVAPGYTF. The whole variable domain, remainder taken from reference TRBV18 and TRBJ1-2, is NAGVMQNPRHLVRRRGQEARLRCSPMKGHSHVYWYRQLPEEGLKFMVYLQKENIIDESGMPKERFSAEFPKEGPSILRIQQVVRGDSAAYFCASSPYRQVAPGYTFGSGTRLTVV.

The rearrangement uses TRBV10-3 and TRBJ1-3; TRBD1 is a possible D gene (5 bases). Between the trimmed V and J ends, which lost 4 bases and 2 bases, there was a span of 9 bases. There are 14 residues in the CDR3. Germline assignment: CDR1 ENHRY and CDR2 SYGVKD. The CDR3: CAISARVAGNTIYF. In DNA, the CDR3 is TGTGCCATCAGTGCCAGGGTAGCTGGAAACACCATATATTTT.

In nucleotides, the CDR3 is TGTGCCAGCAGCCCTAGCTTCTCCTACAATGAGCAGTTCTTC. Translation: CASSPSFSYNEQFF. The gene calls are TRBV7-2 and TRBJ2-1, with a weak D call TRBD2 (5 bases). Trimming took off 5 bases at V and 0 bases at J, with 8 bases between the two ends. Germline lookup yields CDR1 SGHTA and CDR2 FQGNSA. CDR3 length: 14 amino acids.

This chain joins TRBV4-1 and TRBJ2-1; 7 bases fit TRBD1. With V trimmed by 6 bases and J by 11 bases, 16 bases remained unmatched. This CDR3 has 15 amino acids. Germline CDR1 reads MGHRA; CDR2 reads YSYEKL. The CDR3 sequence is CASSQTGQQTTKQFF. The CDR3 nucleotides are TGCGCCAGCAGTCAAACGGGACAGCAGACAACTAAGCAGTTCTTC.

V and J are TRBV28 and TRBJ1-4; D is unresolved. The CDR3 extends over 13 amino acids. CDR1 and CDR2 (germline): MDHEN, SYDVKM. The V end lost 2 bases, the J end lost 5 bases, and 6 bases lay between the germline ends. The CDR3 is CASSLPPNEKLFF. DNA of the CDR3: TGTGCCAGCAGTTTACCTCCGAATGAAAAACTGTTTTTT.

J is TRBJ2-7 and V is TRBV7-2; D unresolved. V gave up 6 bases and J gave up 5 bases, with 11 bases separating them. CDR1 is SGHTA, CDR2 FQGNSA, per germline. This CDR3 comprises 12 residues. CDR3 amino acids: CASSLHQNEQYF. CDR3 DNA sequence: TGTGCCAGCAGTTTGCACCAGAACGAGCAGTACTTC. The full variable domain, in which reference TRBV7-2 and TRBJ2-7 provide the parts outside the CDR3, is GAGVSQSPSNKVTEKGKDVELRCDPISGHTALYWYRQSLGQGLEFLIYFQGNSAPDKSGLPSDRFSAERTGGSVSTLTIQRTQQEDSAVYLCASSLHQNEQYFGPGTRLTVT.

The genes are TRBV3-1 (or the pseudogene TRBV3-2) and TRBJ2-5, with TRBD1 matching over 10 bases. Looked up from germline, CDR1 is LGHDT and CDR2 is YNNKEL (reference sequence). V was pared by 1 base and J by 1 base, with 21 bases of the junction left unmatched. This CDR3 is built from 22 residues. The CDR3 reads CASSQVYPRQGATARAQETQYF. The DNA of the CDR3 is TGTGCCAGCAGCCAAGTGTACCCCAGACAGGGGGCTACCGCCAGGGCCCAAGAGACCCAGTACTTC.